The entry that follows covers one T cell receptor (beta chain) sequence. Starting 14 to 28 days after autologous transplant, ipilimumab 1 mg/kg was given. Dosing: nivolumab 3 mg/kg IV, weeks 1, 4, 7, 10, then every two weeks to week 26. Some clones are missing from TCRdb's copy, which holds only in-frame ones; the method was immunoSEQ multiplex PCR. The profile shows several thousand clones, about 91% of them singletons. These data belong to a study of ipilimumab plus nivolumab after autologous stem cell transplantation. Per the germline V gene, CDR1 is SNHLY and CDR2 is FYNNEI. Trimming took 3 bases from V and 4 from J, leaving 13 bases between them. The CDR3 is 15 residues long.

The sequence came from a male donor with multiple myeloma. Sequences were derived from PBMCs, sampled in a trial of ipilimumab plus nivolumab as post-transplant consolidation. The rearrangement joins TRBV2 to TRBJ1-3, with no clear D. For the CDR3, the DNA is TGTGCCAGCAGTGATCCCAGTGGCCCCGGAAACACCATATATTTT. It codes for CASSDPSGPGNTIYF.